The 30 T cell receptor beta chains below all came from one sample that was sequenced in a study of response to subunit inactivated influenza vaccine. Via MiXCR, TCRdb re-called the RT-PCR reads, giving one row per CDR3 protein. The sample consists of more than 450,000 distinct CDR3 sequences, approximately 10% of them appearing once. The data were also submitted as part of a second study, on T cells expressing NK-cell markers. This second study notes: cDNA encoding TCR beta was synthesized via 5'RACE template switching incorporating UMIs.

The input for sequencing was PBMCs from blood, taken on the day of vaccination. All receptors derive from a man aged 45-65 years who received an inactivated influenza vaccine.

In this sample, this clonotype turned up a few times. This rearrangement joins TRBV28 to TRBJ1-2; TRBD1 matches at 8 bases. With 4 bases clipped from V and 4 bases from J, the junction kept 8 bases outside the gene matches. CDR1 is MDHEN and CDR2 is SYDVKM in the germline V gene. This CDR3 is built from 15 residues. The CDR3 spells CASSSPTGVIYGYTF. The CDR3, as DNA: TGTGCCAGCAGTTCGCCGACAGGGGTAATCTATGGCTACACCTTC.

This clonotype was recorded a few times. This chain uses TRBV7-2 with TRBJ2-2; D call uncertain. The CDR3 has 15 residues. Germline lookup yields CDR1 SGHTA and CDR2 FQGNSA. Trimming removed 1 base at V and 2 bases at J, with 8 bases between. DNA of the CDR3: TGTGCCAGCAGCTTAGAGGGAATTAACACCGGGGAGCTGTTTTTT. It codes for CASSLEGINTGELFF.

This clonotype was seen a handful of times. V is TRBV5-1 and J is TRBJ2-5; 8 nucleotides agree with TRBD2. J was trimmed by 2 bases and V by 2 bases; bases with no gene match: 8. CDR1 SGHRS and CDR2 YFSETQ come from the germline V gene. This CDR3 is built from 16 residues. The CDR3 DNA reads TGCGCCAGCAGCTTAAGCGGGACTAGTTTACAAGAGACCCAGTACTTC. Encoded protein: CASSLSGTSLQETQYF.

This clonotype has a handful of counts. The gene calls are TRBV2 and TRBJ2-1; D remains unclear. The CDR3 runs to 14 residues. Trimming took 1 base from V and 0 from J, leaving 4 bases between them. Germline loops: CDR1 SNHLY, CDR2 FYNNEI. The CDR3, as DNA: TGTGCCAGCAGTGAAGAAGGCTCCTACAATGAGCAGTTCTTC. Translated, it gives CASSEEGSYNEQFF.

This chain links TRBV28 with TRBJ2-1; 9 bases agree with TRBD2. The germline V gene has CDR1 MDHEN and CDR2 SYDVKM. The trim removed 3 bases at V and 9 bases at J, leaving 9 bases unmatched. The CDR3 has 15 residues. The CDR3 DNA reads TGTGCCAGCAGTTTGCGGGGCGGGAGGGCCAGTGAGCAGTTCTTC. This translates into CASSLRGGRASEQFF.

The chain combines TRBV18 with TRBJ2-3; TRBD1 is a possible D gene (7 bases). This CDR3 is 15 amino acids long. V shed 4 bases and J shed 2 bases, with 13 bases lying between them. In germline, CDR1 is KGHSH, CDR2 LQKENI. The CDR3 sequence: CASSRGGQVTDTQYF. As DNA, the CDR3 is TGTGCCAGCTCACGGGGAGGACAGGTCACAGATACGCAGTATTTT. Supplemented by reference TRBV18 and TRBJ2-3, the full variable domain reads NAGVMQNPRHLVRRRGQEARLRCSPMKGHSHVYWYRQLPEEGLKFMVYLQKENIIDESGMPKERFSAEFPKEGPSILRIQQVVRGDSAAYFCASSRGGQVTDTQYFGPGTRLTVL.

The chain couples TRBV29-1 to TRBJ2-7, with TRBD1 identical over 8 bases. Losses at the gene ends were 6 bases for V and 5 bases for J; bases not matched to a gene: 9. CDR1 and CDR2 (germline): SQVTM, ANQGSEA. The length of the CDR3 is 13 residues. The CDR3 spells CSVRQGINHEQYF. DNA for the CDR3: TGCAGCGTCCGACAGGGGATCAACCACGAGCAGTACTTC.

Ten or more counts support this clonotype. The chain combines TRBV5-1 with TRBJ2-3; D is ambiguous. V was clipped by 0 bases and J by 5 bases, with 7 bases between them. This CDR3 comprises 13 residues. Germline V gives CDR1 SGHRS, CDR2 YFSETQ. The CDR3 region is CASSLVSGDTQYF. In DNA form, the CDR3 reads TGCGCCAGCAGCTTGGTTTCCGGAGATACGCAGTATTTT. Using reference TRBV5-1 and TRBJ2-3 for the parts outside the CDR3, the full variable domain is KAGVTQTPRYLIKTRGQQVTLSCSPISGHRSVSWYQQTPGQGLQFLFEYFSETQRNKGNFPGRFSGRQFSNSRSEMNVSTLELGDSALYLCASSLVSGDTQYFGPGTRLTVL.

V gene TRBV7-9 combines with J gene TRBJ2-5; 12 bases map to TRBD2. The V and J ends lost 3 bases and 1 base, in that order; junction bases with no gene match: 6. This CDR3 is 17 amino acids long. The germline gives CDR1 SEHNR, CDR2 FQNEAQ (reference sequence). The CDR3 bases are TGTGCCAGCAGCTTCAAACCTAGCGGGGGGGCCCAAGAGACCCAGTACTTC. It yields the protein CASSFKPSGGAQETQYF. The whole variable domain, filled in from reference TRBV7-9 and TRBJ2-5, reads DTGVSQNPRHKITKRGQNVTFRCDPISEHNRLYWYRQTLGQGPEFLTYFQNEAQLEKSRLLSDRFSAERPKGSFSTLEIQRTEQGDSAMYLCASSFKPSGGAQETQYFGPGTRLLVL.

The chain couples TRBV2 to TRBJ2-1; unclear D gene. CDR3 length: 13 amino acids. Germline loops: CDR1 SNHLY, CDR2 FYNNEI. Trimming took off 5 bases at V and 8 bases at J, with 13 bases between the two ends. The CDR3 is CASSPPPKDEQFF. The CDR3 region has the DNA TGTGCCAGCAGTCCCCCCCCGAAGGATGAGCAGTTCTTC. Full variable domain (remainder filled in from reference TRBV2 and TRBJ2-1): EPEVTQTPSHQVTQMGQEVILRCVPISNHLYFYWYRQILGQKVEFLVSFYNNEISEKSEIFDDQFSVERPDGSNFTLKIRSTKLEDSAMYFCASSPPPKDEQFFGPGTRLTVL.

The chain has TRBV12-3 or TRBV12-4 and TRBJ2-1; D tentatively fits TRBD1 or TRBD2 (6 bases each). V lost 3 bases and J 0 bases, leaving 12 bases between the germline ends. The CDR3 runs to 16 residues. CDR3 nucleotides: TGTGCCAGCAGTTTTCGGGGGCCCGGCTCCTACAATGAGCAGTTCTTC. This codes for CASSFRGPGSYNEQFF.

This clonotype turned up a few times. The chain combines TRBV7-2 with TRBJ2-1; 10 bases are shared with TRBD2. CDR3 size: 16 residues. CDR1 and CDR2 from the germline V gene are SGHTA and FQGNSA. Unmatched junction bases numbered 6, after V lost 1 base and J lost 6 bases. CDR3 amino acids: CASSLVASGSGNEQFF. CDR3 DNA: TGTGCCAGCAGCTTAGTGGCTAGCGGGAGCGGCAATGAGCAGTTCTTC. Full variable domain (missing parts from reference TRBV7-2 and TRBJ2-1): GAGVSQSPSNKVTEKGKDVELRCDPISGHTALYWYRQSLGQGLEFLIYFQGNSAPDKSGLPSDRFSAERTGGSVSTLTIQRTQQEDSAVYLCASSLVASGSGNEQFFGPGTRLTVL.

The chain uses TRBV29-1 and TRBJ1-2; D gene unclear. There are 11 residues in the CDR3. V gave up 5 bases and J gave up 8 bases, with 12 bases separating them. Germline V gene data show CDR1 as SQVTM and CDR2 as ANQGSEA. CDR3 amino acids: CSVRPVQGYTF. The CDR3 DNA sequence: TGCAGCGTTCGGCCAGTTCAAGGCTACACCTTC.

This clonotype has only a few counts. This chain connects TRBV12-3 or TRBV12-4 to TRBJ2-7, with TRBD1 as a possible D gene (6 bases). This CDR3 has 13 residues. V lost 3 bases and J lost 6, with 12 bases in between. CDR3 sequence: CASSFNHRVEQYF. The CDR3 DNA sequence: TGTGCCAGCAGTTTTAACCACAGGGTCGAGCAGTACTTC.

The table lists this clonotype with a few counts. The CDR3, as DNA: TGTGCCAGCAGCCCAACCCGGCAGACCAGGGACACTGAAGCTTTCTTT. As protein: CASSPTRQTRDTEAFF. This sequence joins TRBV7-9 and TRBJ1-1, with D tentatively TRBD1 (5 bases). V was cut by 5 bases and J by 3 bases, with 19 bases left in between. CDR1 SEHNR and CDR2 FQNEAQ come from the germline V gene (reference sequence). The CDR3 extends over 16 amino acids. Combining the CDR3 with reference TRBV7-9 and TRBJ1-1 gives the whole variable domain DTGVSQNPRHKITKRGQNVTFRCDPISEHNRLYWYRQTLGQGPEFLTYFQNEAQLEKSRLLSDRFSAERPKGSFSTLEIQRTEQGDSAMYLCASSPTRQTRDTEAFFGQGTRLTVV.

The CDR3 reads CASSQSSGRAYEQYF. The CDR3 DNA follows: TGTGCCAGCAGCCAGTCTAGCGGTCGAGCTTACGAGCAGTACTTC. The V and J genes are TRBV14 and TRBJ2-7, with 7 positions matching TRBD2. CDR3 length equals 15 residues. After removal of 3 bases from V and 4 bases from J, the junction contained 9 bases not matched to a gene. CDR1 and CDR2 from the germline V gene are SGHDN and FVKESK.

This clonotype was detected only once. The chain joins TRBV3-1 to TRBJ1-1; D call uncertain. There are 11 residues in the CDR3. The V end was cut by 2 bases, the J end by 7 bases, with 5 bases between. Germline CDR1 reads LGHDT; CDR2 reads YNNKEL (reference sequence). The CDR3 here is CASSQTNEAFF. The CDR3 region has the DNA TGTGCCAGCAGCCAAACGAATGAAGCTTTCTTT.

This clonotype was counted at least ten times. The chain joins TRBV4-3 to TRBJ2-1, with TRBD1 matching over 8 bases. After removal of 5 bases from V and 6 bases from J, the junction contained 3 bases not matched to a gene. Germline V gene lookup returns CDR1 LGHNA and CDR2 YSLEER. The CDR3 contains 13 residues. The CDR3 loop is CASSETGVNEQFF. Written as DNA, the CDR3 is TGCGCCAGCAGCGAGACAGGGGTCAATGAGCAGTTCTTC.

The chain employs TRBV5-1 and TRBJ1-5; D is perhaps TRBD1 (5 bases). This CDR3 contains 15 residues. Germline lookup yields CDR1 SGHRS and CDR2 YFSETQ. The ends were cut back, 5 bases at V and 0 bases at J, with 12 bases in the middle. DNA of the CDR3: TGCGCCAGCAGACCTGGGACGGTTAGCAATCAGCCCCAGCATTTT. This encodes CASRPGTVSNQPQHF.

This clonotype was counted a few times. The CDR3 protein is CASSLGVGGADTQYF. The CDR3 DNA reads as TGTGCCAGCAGCTTAGGGGTAGGAGGCGCAGATACGCAGTATTTT. The chain uses TRBV7-3 and TRBJ2-3; D perhaps matches TRBD2 (5 bases). The germline gives CDR1 SGHTA, CDR2 FQGTGA. CDR3 length equals 15 residues. V shed 2 bases and J shed 4 bases, with 13 bases lying between them. The full variable domain, its missing parts supplied by reference TRBV7-3 and TRBJ2-3, is GAGVSQTPSNKVTEKGKYVELRCDPISGHTALYWYRQSLGQGPEFLIYFQGTGAADDSGLPNDRFFAVRPEGSVSTLKIQRTERGDSAVYLCASSLGVGGADTQYFGPGTRLTVL.

This clonotype was counted only a few times. This sequence joins TRBV7-9 and TRBJ1-5; 10 nucleotides line up with TRBD1. The CDR3 has 15 amino acids. Germline CDR1 reads SEHNR; CDR2 reads FQNEAQ (reference sequence). The junction had 5 bases not matched to a gene; V was cut back by 5 bases and J by 4 bases. The CDR3 nucleotides are TGTGCCAGCAGCGCCGGGACAGGGGCAAATCAGCCCCAGCATTTT. Protein sequence: CASSAGTGANQPQHF.

This clonotype turned up a few times. This rearrangement joins TRBV11-2 to TRBJ2-7; D unresolved. CDR3 size: 11 residues. Trimming shortened V by 1 base and J by 6 bases, and 4 bases separated the two germline ends. Germline CDR1 and CDR2: SGHAT and FQNNGV. The chain's CDR3 is CASSLAIEQYF. DNA for the CDR3: TGTGCCAGCAGCTTAGCTATCGAGCAGTACTTC.

This clonotype appeared a few times. The V call is TRBV7-8, the J call TRBJ1-4; 7 positions match TRBD1. The V gene's germline CDR1 is SGHVS and CDR2 FQNEAQ. V lost 2 bases to trimming and J lost 6 bases; unmatched junction nucleotides: 9. The CDR3 covers 16 residues. DNA for the CDR3: TGTGCCAGCAGCTTAATTTCGACAGGGCACGATGAAAAACTGTTTTTT. Translating gives CASSLISTGHDEKLFF. The full variable domain, with the rest looked up from reference TRBV7-8 and TRBJ1-4, is GAGVSQSPRYKVAKRGQDVALRCDPISGHVSLFWYQQALGQGPEFLTYFQNEAQLDKSGLPSDRFFAERPEGSVSTLKIQRTQQEDSAVYLCASSLISTGHDEKLFFGSGTQLSVL.

This clonotype was detected many times. The chain joins TRBV29-1 to TRBJ1-1; TRBD1 matches at 8 bases. Germline V gives CDR1 SQVTM, CDR2 ANQGSEA. The CDR3 contains 12 residues. The CDR3 DNA sequence: TGCAGTGCTAGGCAGGGGGCCACTGAAGCTTTCTTT. It is translated as CSARQGATEAFF.

This clonotype came up a few times. The chain recombines TRBV20-1 with TRBJ2-3; TRBD2 agrees at 10 bases. The germline CDR1 and CDR2 sequences are DFQATT and SNEGSKA (reference sequence). V was clipped by 0 bases and J by 6 bases; unmatched bases: 9. This CDR3 contains 16 residues. CDR3 in DNA: TGCAGTGCTAGAGATGGTAGCGGGAGGCATGGGGATACGCAGTATTTT. This codes for CSARDGSGRHGDTQYF.

This clonotype occurred many times. The chain has TRBV5-1 and TRBJ2-6, with 7 bases identical to TRBD1. CDR3 length: 16 amino acids. Germline CDR1 SGHRS, CDR2 YFSETQ. V lost 9 bases, J lost 0 bases, and 9 bases stayed unmatched. CDR3 nucleotides: TGCGCCACCTCCGTGGGACAGTCCTCTGGGGCCAACGTCCTGACTTTC. This translates into CATSVGQSSGANVLTF.

This clonotype has more than one count but fewer than ten. This chain connects TRBV7-2 to TRBJ1-2; 10 bases map to TRBD1. V was pared by 3 bases and J by 4 bases, with 8 bases of the junction left unmatched. This CDR3 contains 16 residues. Germline V gene data show CDR1 as SGHTA and CDR2 as FQGNSA. The CDR3 DNA reads TGTGCCAGCAGCTTCCCCCCCCGACAGGGGGCCTATGGCTACACCTTC. Amino acid sequence: CASSFPPRQGAYGYTF.

With regard to this clonotype: The germline gene is not matched at one end of the junction; a read error may be the cause. V gene TRBV5-6 combines with J gene TRBJ2-1; D might be TRBD1 (5 bases). From germline, CDR1 is SGHDT and CDR2 YYEEEE. The CDR3 is 15 residues long. DNA of the CDR3: TGTGCCAGCAGGTTGGGGCCTAAAGGGGTCAATGAGCAGTTCTTC. It specifies CASRLGPKGVNEQFF.

The chain carries TRBV20-1 and TRBJ2-7; D gene unclear. There are 14 residues in the CDR3. CDR1 is DFQATT and CDR2 is SNEGSKA in the germline V gene (reference sequence). V was trimmed by 6 bases and J by 0 bases, leaving 15 bases between them. CDR3 nucleotides: TGCAGTGCCCTCGCCGGGTCGGTCTCCTACGAGCAGTACTTC. The encoded protein is CSALAGSVSYEQYF.

The chain employs TRBV15 and TRBJ2-7; 9 bases match TRBD1. CDR3 size: 15 residues. Germline V lookup: CDR1 LNHNV, CDR2 YYDKDF (reference sequence). Germline trimming cut 2 bases from V and 6 bases from J; bases unmatched to any gene: 8. Written as DNA, the CDR3 is TGTGCCACCAGCAGATCCGGGACAGGGTCTCGCGAGCAGTACTTC. It is translated as CATSRSGTGSREQYF.